The clone carrying this T cell receptor beta chain was detected only a few times. The germline gives CDR1 DFQATT, CDR2 SNEGSKA (reference sequence). Trimming took off 3 bases at V and 0 bases at J, with 8 bases between the two ends. The CDR3 contains 13 residues. The data originate from a study of T cells in Graves' hyperthyroidism and ophthalmopathy. Using RNA transcripts as the source, TCR beta CDR3 regions were amplified. In the first-round RT-PCR of the TCR CDR3, the HTBI primer set was used. TCRdb analysed the multiplex PCR reads with MiXCR anew, one entry per CDR3 protein. In the table there are 550,000 to 800,000 distinct CDR3 sequences, roughly 15% of which are singletons.

This clonotype was obtained from a man in his late teens or twenties with Graves' hyperthyroidism. Input material: blood. The J gene is TRBJ1-2, the V gene TRBV20-1; D is unresolved. The CDR3 region is CSASARTNYGYTF. The CDR3 DNA is TGCAGTGCTAGTGCCAGAACTAACTATGGCTACACCTTC.